Following are 6 T cell receptor beta chains from one sample sequenced in a study of OX40 agonist ivuxolimab in advanced cancers. The method was immunoSEQ multiplex PCR; TCRdb's version includes in-frame clones alone and lacks a portion of them. The table includes nearly 80,000 clones, 90% detected once. The sample was CD4+ or CD8+ T cells sorted from blood, taken in a trial of the OX40 agonist ivuxolimab. These receptors were taken from an adult with an advanced solid tumor such as melanoma, head and neck, liver or kidney cancer.

The CDR3 reads CASSPGRGHYEQYF. CDR3 in DNA: TGTGCCAGCAGCCCGGGCAGGGGGCACTACGAGCAGTACTTC. The chain recombines TRBV7-9 with TRBJ2-7; 8 nucleotides line up with TRBD1. CDR1 is SEHNR and CDR2 is FQNEAQ in the germline V gene (reference sequence). The junction had 6 bases not matched to a gene; V was cut back by 5 bases and J by 3 bases. The CDR3 has 14 amino acids.

This sequence joins TRBV5-8 and TRBJ2-2; D remains ambiguous. There are 15 residues in the CDR3. The germline V and J ends were trimmed by 4 bases and 0 bases, with 10 bases remaining between them. Germline CDR1 SGHTS, CDR2 YDEGEE. The CDR3 loop is CASSRYSANTGELFF. The CDR3 DNA reads TGTGCCAGCAGCCGTTATTCAGCGAACACCGGGGAGCTGTTTTTT. The variable domain in full, with the rest retrieved from reference TRBV5-8 and TRBJ2-2, is EAGVTQSPTHLIKTRGQQATLRCSPISGHTSVYWYQQALGLGLQFLLWYDEGEERNRGNFPPRFSGRQFPNYSSELNVNALELEDSALYLCASSRYSANTGELFFGEGSRLTVL.

This clone was seen more than once but under ten times. This chain uses TRBV4-1 with TRBJ2-5, with 16 bases that match TRBD2. CDR1 MGHRA and CDR2 YSYEKL come from the germline V gene. Trimming cost V 3 bases and J 2 bases; bases outside gene matches: 9. The CDR3 is made up of 19 amino acids. The CDR3 sequence: CASSHPGLAGGPGQETQYF. The CDR3, as DNA: TGCGCCAGCAGCCATCCGGGACTAGCGGGGGGGCCGGGTCAAGAGACCCAGTACTTC.

This clone was seen only once. The gene calls are TRBV10-1 and TRBJ1-2; maybe TRBD1 (6 bases). This CDR3 is 13 amino acids long. V was cut by 5 bases and J by 2 bases, with 9 bases left in between. Looked up from germline, CDR1 is WNHNN and CDR2 is SYGVQD (reference sequence). In DNA form, the CDR3 reads TGCGCCAGCAGTCCAGGGGAAAACTATGGCTACACCTTC. Its translation: CASSPGENYGYTF.

The chain couples TRBV18 to TRBJ2-1; 8 nucleotides agree with TRBD1. Germline V gene sequence: CDR1 KGHSH, CDR2 LQKENI. The trim removed 3 bases at V and 2 bases at J, leaving 3 bases unmatched. The CDR3 length is 15 residues. This CDR3 reads CASSPRDRPYNEQFF. DNA of the CDR3: TGTGCCAGCTCACCCCGGGACAGGCCCTACAATGAGCAGTTCTTC. Using reference TRBV18 and TRBJ2-1 for the parts outside the CDR3, the full variable domain is NAGVMQNPRHLVRRRGQEARLRCSPMKGHSHVYWYRQLPEEGLKFMVYLQKENIIDESGMPKERFSAEFPKEGPSILRIQQVVRGDSAAYFCASSPRDRPYNEQFFGPGTRLTVL.

The chain employs TRBV30 and TRBJ2-5; the D gene could be TRBD1 or TRBD2 (6 bases each). The germline CDR1 and CDR2 sequences are GTSNPN and SVGIG (reference sequence). The V end lost 5 bases, the J end lost 5 bases, and 21 bases lay between the germline ends. The CDR3 totals 15 residues. The chain's CDR3 is CAWGAGQGDWETQYF. The CDR3 bases are TGTGCCTGGGGGGCGGGACAAGGTGATTGGGAGACCCAGTACTTC. Looking up the rest from reference TRBV30 and TRBJ2-5 gives the full variable domain: SQTIHQWPATLVQPVGSPLSLECTVEGTSNPNLYWYRQAAGRGLQLLFYSVGIGQISSEVPQNLSASRPQDRQFILSSKKLLLSDSGFYLCAWGAGQGDWETQYFGPGTRLLVL.